One and the same sample provided the 32 T cell receptor beta chains below, sequenced in a study of breast tumors, draining lymph nodes, adjacent tissues (dated by TCRdb to about 2016). Lymph node samples came from the axillary draining lymph nodes of breast cancer patients. Library method: multiplex PCR. These reads were obtained on an Illumina HiSeq 2000. TCRdb itself trimmed the public reads at Q25 with fastp, ran MiXCR and retained productive beta chains. CDR3 protein sequences are deduplicated, and each keeps its most common genes and DNA. For this sample the table gives 150,000 to 200,000 distinct CDR3 sequences, of which 30% to 40% were detected only once. The top ten constitute less than 4% of the sample. Sample: axillary lymph node tissue. The origin of the receptors is a female donor with breast cancer. Some clones in this sample may be carry-over from other donors' samples.

This clonotype has just a few counts. The J gene is TRBJ1-6, the V gene TRBV9; D gene unclear. Germline assignment: CDR1 SGDLS and CDR2 YYNGEE. The CDR3 runs 11 residues. Trimming cost V 3 bases and J 7 bases, with 2 bases left between them. The CDR3: CASSANSPLHF. CDR3 nucleotides: TGTGCCAGCAGCGCCAATTCACCCCTCCACTTT.

This rearrangement joins TRBV30 to TRBJ1-1, with D perhaps matching TRBD1 (5 bases). V dropped 0 bases and J dropped 4 bases, with 12 bases sitting between them. This CDR3 contains 14 residues. Germline CDR1 GTSNPN, CDR2 SVGIG (reference sequence). In DNA form, the CDR3 reads TGTGCCTGGAGTGTCTGGCAGGGCGGCACTGAAGCTTTCTTT. Translated, it gives CAWSVWQGGTEAFF.

Regarding this clonotype: Germline and junction disagree at one end, which may indicate a read error. The chain has TRBV14 and TRBJ2-4; D is undetermined. This CDR3 has 14 amino acids. CDR1 and CDR2 from the germline V gene are SGHDN and FVKESK. This CDR3 reads CASSADRGKNIQSF. The CDR3 nucleotides are TGTGCCAGCAGCGCAGACCGAGGCAAAAACATTCAGTCCTTC. The full variable domain, completed using reference TRBV14 and TRBJ2-4, is EAGVTQFPSHSVIEKGQTVTLRCDPISGHDNLYWYRRVMGKEIKFLLHFVKESKQDESGMPNNRFLAERTGGTYSTLKVQPAELEDSGVYFCASSADRGKNIQSFGAGTRLSVL.

In its sample, this clonotype was seen many times. The rearrangement uses TRBV6-2 or TRBV6-3 and TRBJ1-6; 7 positions match TRBD1. CDR3 size: 13 residues. The J segment lost 13 bases and the V segment lost 5 bases, leaving 8 bases of the junction unmatched. Germline loops: CDR1 MNHEY, CDR2 SVGEGT. The CDR3 DNA reads as TGTGCCAGCAGTGGCAGGGGGGCCACGCCCCTCCACTTT. This encodes CASSGRGATPLHF.

The chain employs TRBV18 and TRBJ1-2; D is unclear. The germline CDR1 and CDR2 sequences are KGHSH and LQKENI. The CDR3 is made up of 11 amino acids. V was shortened by 5 bases and J by 8 bases, with 9 bases between the two germline ends. The CDR3 nucleotides are TGTGCCAGCTCATCCAGTAGGGGCTACACCTTC. This translates into CASSSSRGYTF. Complete variable domain (other parts from reference TRBV18 and TRBJ1-2): NAGVMQNPRHLVRRRGQEARLRCSPMKGHSHVYWYRQLPEEGLKFMVYLQKENIIDESGMPKERFSAEFPKEGPSILRIQQVVRGDSAAYFCASSSSRGYTFGSGTRLTVV.

The rearrangement links TRBV15 to TRBJ2-1, with TRBD2 matching over 8 bases. CDR1 is LNHNV, CDR2 YYDKDF, per germline (reference sequence). After removal of 0 bases from V and 3 bases from J, the junction contained 10 bases not matched to a gene. The CDR3 is made up of 18 amino acids. The CDR3: CATSREMSGGGNYNEQFF. CDR3 in DNA: TGTGCCACCAGCAGAGAGATGTCGGGGGGGGGTAACTACAATGAGCAGTTCTTC.

A few counts support this clonotype. This could be a read error, since a much larger clone is one nucleotide away. This rearrangement joins TRBV6-6 to TRBJ2-7; 7 bases map to TRBD2. In germline, CDR1 is MNHNY, CDR2 SVGAGI (reference sequence). CDR3 length: 15 residues. The J segment lost 6 bases and the V segment lost 5 bases, leaving 13 bases of the junction unmatched. The CDR3, as DNA: TGTGCCAGCAGTCGCGAACTAGCGATACCTGCCGAGCAGTACTTC. It encodes CASSRELAIPAEQYF.

On this clonotype: A much larger clone sits a single nucleotide away, making a read error possible. The J gene is TRBJ2-7, the V gene TRBV6-5; 7 nucleotides line up with TRBD1. Germline loops: CDR1 MNHEY, CDR2 SVGAGI. Germline trimming cut 11 bases from V and 2 bases from J; bases unmatched to any gene: 9. The CDR3 length is 13 residues. The CDR3 DNA reads TGTGCCGCCCGACAGGGATCACCCTACGAGCAGTACTTC. This gives the protein CAARQGSPYEQYF.

This clonotype appeared once. The genes are TRBV20-1 and TRBJ2-1; TRBD2 matches at 12 bases. V shed 6 bases and J 3 bases; nucleotides not matched to a gene: 12. This CDR3 region has 17 residues. Germline values: CDR1 DFQATT, CDR2 SNEGSKA (reference sequence). The CDR3 DNA sequence: TGCAGTGCATCACTAGCGGGGGGTGGAGCTGGCTACAATGAGCAGTTCTTC. Its translation: CSASLAGGGAGYNEQFF.

As concerns this clonotype: Likely a read error: the CDR3 ends without its conserved phenylalanine or tryptophan. V usage is TRBV19 and J usage is TRBJ2-7; possibly TRBD1 for D (5 bases). The germline CDR1 and CDR2 sequences are LNHDA and SQIVND (reference sequence). This CDR3 region has 13 residues. V was pared by 1 base and J by 2 bases, with 6 bases between. CDR3 DNA: TGTGCCAGTAGTATAGGACAGCCCTACGAGCAGTACCTC. Its protein is CASSIGQPYEQYL.

In this sample, this clonotype turned up many times. The V call is TRBV6-5, the J call TRBJ1-2, with D perhaps TRBD1 (5 bases). Germline CDR1 and CDR2: MNHEY and SVGAGI. The CDR3 runs 13 residues. V was pared by 2 bases and J by 7 bases, with 11 bases between. This chain's CDR3 is CASSYVTGGGYTF. The CDR3 region has the DNA TGTGCCAGCAGTTACGTAACAGGAGGTGGCTACACCTTC.

The table lists this clonotype with a count of one. This sequence may be a read error, since a much larger clone differs from it by one base. This chain links TRBV12-3 or TRBV12-4 with TRBJ2-7, with 11 bases lining up with TRBD2. V dropped 5 bases and J dropped 5; count of bases not matched to a gene: 8. CDR3 length: 15 residues. CDR3 sequence: CASSRPTSGIDEQYF. In nucleotides, the CDR3 is TGTGCCAGCAGTCGCCCGACTAGCGGGATTGACGAGCAGTACTTC.

This clonotype was counted ten times or more. The gene calls are TRBV18 and TRBJ2-7; 9 nucleotides align to TRBD1. Per germline, CDR1 KGHSH and CDR2 LQKENI. The CDR3 totals 15 residues. V gave up 0 bases and J gave up 3 bases; unmatched junction bases: 3. CDR3 sequence (DNA): TGTGCCAGCTCACCACCCCGGGACAGGGTCTACGAGCAGTACTTC. Its translation is CASSPPRDRVYEQYF. Variable domain in full (rest from reference TRBV18 and TRBJ2-7): NAGVMQNPRHLVRRRGQEARLRCSPMKGHSHVYWYRQLPEEGLKFMVYLQKENIIDESGMPKERFSAEFPKEGPSILRIQQVVRGDSAAYFCASSPPRDRVYEQYFGPGTRLTVT.

The chain couples TRBV10-3 to TRBJ1-2; D unclear. CDR1 is ENHRY and CDR2 is SYGVKD in the germline V gene. This CDR3 has 12 amino acids. V lost 6 bases and J 7 bases, leaving 12 bases between the germline ends. The CDR3, as DNA: TGTGCCATCAGCCCTGCCACCCTTGGCTACACCTTC. It specifies CAISPATLGYTF.

This clonotype was found many times. The gene calls are TRBV6-5 and TRBJ1-2, with D unclear. CDR3 length: 14 residues. V lost 2 bases, J lost 4 bases, and 11 bases lay in between. The V gene's germline CDR1 is MNHEY and CDR2 SVGAGI. The DNA for the CDR3 is TGTGCCAGCAGTTACCGCTCCGTTCCCTATGGCTACACCTTC. Translation gives CASSYRSVPYGYTF.

To note about this clonotype: This is likely a read error, given that the CDR3 carries no conserved phenylalanine or tryptophan at its end. The CDR3 here is CASGDSSYEQYL. CDR3 nucleotide sequence: TGTGCCAGTGGGGACAGCTCCTACGAGCAGTACCTC. The chain carries TRBV3-1 and TRBJ2-7, with TRBD1 matching over 7 bases. Unmatched junction bases numbered 2, after V lost 9 bases and J lost 0 bases. CDR3 length: 12 amino acids. CDR1 and CDR2 (germline): LGHDT, YNNKEL (reference sequence).

This clonotype was counted at least ten times. The rearrangement links TRBV6-1 to TRBJ1-5, with D possibly TRBD1 on 5 matching bases. This CDR3 comprises 15 residues. CDR1 is MNHNS, CDR2 SASEGT, per germline. V shed 7 bases and J shed 2 bases, with 15 bases lying between them. The CDR3 DNA is TGTGCCAGCATGGGGACTCCGAGGGGCAATCAGCCCCAGCATTTT. Residues: CASMGTPRGNQPQHF.

The J gene is TRBJ1-2, the V gene TRBV9, with D tentatively TRBD1 (5 bases). The CDR3 has 17 amino acids. The V end lost 4 bases, the J end lost 2 bases, and 21 bases lay between the germline ends. CDR1 and CDR2 from the germline V gene are SGDLS and YYNGEE. The CDR3 nucleotides are TGTGCCAGCAGCCCACGTTTTGGGGGAGCAGGGAACTATGGCTACACCTTC. This gives the protein CASSPRFGGAGNYGYTF.

This clonotype came up many times. The chain combines TRBV30 with TRBJ1-2, with a possible D match to TRBD1 (6 bases). Germline CDR1 reads GTSNPN; CDR2 reads SVGIG (reference sequence). The CDR3 spans 11 residues. Trimming cost V 1 base and J 8 bases, with 8 bases left between them. The CDR3, as DNA: TGTGCCTGGAGTGCACAGGGAGGCTACACCTTC. It encodes CAWSAQGGYTF.

J is TRBJ1-5 and V is TRBV18; 9 bases are shared with TRBD1. With 3 bases clipped from V and 5 bases from J, the junction kept 11 bases outside the gene matches. The CDR3 spans 17 residues. Germline CDR1 reads KGHSH; CDR2 reads LQKENI. CDR3 coding DNA: TGTGCCAGCTCACCTCTCCCCTTACAGGGGGCTGATCAGCCCCAGCATTTT. Translated: CASSPLPLQGADQPQHF.

A single count supports this clonotype. It may be a read error: a sequence one base away is much more abundant. The rearrangement uses TRBV14 and TRBJ2-4; possibly TRBD2 for D (5 bases). The V and J ends lost 2 bases and 8 bases respectively, with 10 bases between them. Germline V gene lookup returns CDR1 SGHDN and CDR2 FVKESK. The CDR3 consists of 13 residues. CDR3 nucleotide sequence: TGTGCCAGCAGCCAACCGGGGAGTGACATTCAGTACTTC. It is translated as CASSQPGSDIQYF. Based on the CDR3 plus reference TRBV14 and TRBJ2-4, the full variable domain is EAGVTQFPSHSVIEKGQTVTLRCDPISGHDNLYWYRRVMGKEIKFLLHFVKESKQDESGMPNNRFLAERTGGTYSTLKVQPAELEDSGVYFCASSQPGSDIQYFGAGTRLSVL.

The chain has TRBV4-3 and TRBJ1-6; weak D call: TRBD1 (6 bases). Trimming took 4 bases from V and 11 from J, leaving 21 bases between them. Per the germline V gene, CDR1 is LGHNA and CDR2 is YSLEER. The CDR3 covers 16 residues. CDR3 sequence (DNA): TGCGCCAGCAGCCTGCGGGTGGACGGAGGGGGGGCACCCCTCCACTTT. This sequence encodes CASSLRVDGGGAPLHF.

Comment on this clonotype: The junction departs from the called germline gene at one end, perhaps through a read error. The chain has TRBV12-3 or TRBV12-4 and TRBJ1-6; D may be TRBD1 (5 bases). The length of the CDR3 is 17 residues. The CDR3 coding sequence is TGTGCCACCAGTGACGGGGCCAGAGCCTCCTATAATTCACCCCTCCACTTT. Translated, it gives CATSDGARASYNSPLHF.

This clonotype appeared many times. The chain has TRBV3-1 and TRBJ1-5, with D tentatively TRBD1 (5 bases). V shed 4 bases and J shed 2 bases, with 12 bases lying between them. Germline lookup yields CDR1 LGHDT and CDR2 YNNKEL (reference sequence). The CDR3 is made up of 15 amino acids. In DNA form, the CDR3 reads TGTGCCAGCAGCCGCGGGACTAGAGGCAATCAGCCCCAGCATTTT. Translation: CASSRGTRGNQPQHF.

The chain recombines TRBV2 with TRBJ2-3, with D perhaps TRBD2 (7 bases). This CDR3 is built from 18 residues. Germline V lookup: CDR1 SNHLY, CDR2 FYNNEI. V shed 8 bases and J shed 5 bases, with 29 bases lying between them. The CDR3: CASSPRGGGGAREDTQYF. CDR3 coding DNA: TGTGCCAGCTCACCACGGGGTGGGGGGGGGGCCAGGGAAGATACGCAGTATTTT.

Ten or more counts support this clonotype. The rearrangement links TRBV5-1 to TRBJ2-3; the match to TRBD2 covers 13 bases. Germline assignment: CDR1 SGHRS and CDR2 YFSETQ. J lost 3 bases, V lost 4 bases, and 5 bases had no gene match. CDR3 length: 16 residues. The CDR3 region is CASSPGLAGRTDTQYF. CDR3 in DNA: TGCGCCAGCAGCCCGGGACTAGCGGGGAGGACAGATACGCAGTATTTT.

The rearrangement joins TRBV4-2 to TRBJ1-6; 7 bases are a match to TRBD1. V shed 1 base, J shed 8 bases, and the junction held 8 bases outside the gene matches. Per the germline V gene, CDR1 is LGHNA and CDR2 is YNFKEQ. The CDR3 totals 16 residues. This CDR3 reads CASSQVSGQADSPLHF. The CDR3 DNA sequence: TGTGCCAGCAGCCAAGTATCAGGACAGGCAGATTCACCCCTCCACTTT.

This clonotype was recorded a few times. The gene calls are TRBV7-2 and TRBJ1-1, with no clear D. The CDR3 spans 13 residues. Germline V gene sequence: CDR1 SGHTA, CDR2 FQGNSA. With 1 base removed from V and 3 bases from J, the gap between germline ends came to 6 bases. The DNA of the CDR3 is TGTGCCAGCAGCTTAGGGGAGTACACTGAAGCTTTCTTT. Translated: CASSLGEYTEAFF.

Ten or more counts support this clonotype. This chain joins TRBV11-1 and TRBJ1-3; D is unresolved. The germline V gene encodes CDR1 SGHAT and CDR2 FQDESV (reference sequence). The V and J ends lost 5 bases and 3 bases respectively, with 5 bases between them. This CDR3 region has 12 residues. The CDR3 loop is CASSPDGNTIYF. CDR3 sequence (DNA): TGTGCCAGCAGCCCTGATGGAAACACCATATATTTT. Based on the CDR3 plus reference TRBV11-1 and TRBJ1-3, the full variable domain is EAEVAQSPRYKITEKSQAVAFWCDPISGHATLYWYRQILGQGPELLVQFQDESVVDDSQLPKDRFSAERLKGVDSTLKIQPAELGDSAMYLCASSPDGNTIYFGEGSWLTVV.

The chain links TRBV7-9 to TRBJ2-1; D may be TRBD2 (6 bases). CDR1 and CDR2 from the germline V gene are SEHNR and FQNEAQ (reference sequence). This CDR3 contains 14 residues. Trimming removed 11 bases from V and 6 bases from J, with 20 bases in between. The CDR3 loop reads CAGERPGLSNEQFF. The CDR3 DNA reads TGTGCCGGCGAACGACCGGGACTGAGCAATGAGCAGTTCTTC. Full variable domain (remainder filled in from reference TRBV7-9 and TRBJ2-1): DTGVSQNPRHKITKRGQNVTFRCDPISEHNRLYWYRQTLGQGPEFLTYFQNEAQLEKSRLLSDRFSAERPKGSFSTLEIQRTEQGDSAMYLCAGERPGLSNEQFFGPGTRLTVL.

This clonotype was picked up many times. The chain is built from TRBV5-6 and TRBJ2-7; no reliable D call. Germline assignment: CDR1 SGHDT and CDR2 YYEEEE. The CDR3 is 16 residues long. V was pared by 0 bases and J by 0 bases, with 13 bases between. In nucleotides, the CDR3 is TGTGCCAGCAGCTTGGTTTCGCAGGTAACCTCCTACGAGCAGTACTTC. Protein sequence: CASSLVSQVTSYEQYF.

With regard to this clonotype: Since the CDR3 does not end with the conserved phenylalanine or tryptophan, this likely comes from a read error. The DNA for the CDR3 is TGCGCCAGCAGCTTAGGGGGGAGAAGGGACGAAGAACTGTTTCTT. Encoded protein: CASSLGGRRDEELFL. The genes are TRBV5-1 and TRBJ1-4; possible D gene TRBD1, 6 bases. V was pared by 2 bases and J by 12 bases, with 20 bases between. Looked up from germline, CDR1 is SGHRS and CDR2 is YFSETQ. The CDR3 extends over 15 amino acids.